The clone carrying this TCR beta chain has a count of ten or more. The antigen is undetermined. iRepertoire HTBI primers and Arm-PCR of CDR3 regions built TCR beta libraries. One entry per CDR3 protein results from TCRdb running MiXCR on the multiplex PCR reads. Seen here are roughly 420,000 distinct CDR3 sequences, 14% observed once, and the top ten hold more than 15%. The time point here: newly diagnosed GD, antithyroid drugs for less than 3 months. Extracted RNA from PBMCs served as the source of the TCR library. The data stem from a study of regulatory T cells in long-lasting Graves disease. Regarding the study as a whole: The study examined only peripheral blood, not thyroid tissue.

V was cut by 4 bases and J by 0 bases, with 15 bases left in between. This CDR3 region has 16 residues. Separately, the same data were catalogued under a study of T cells in Graves' hyperthyroidism and ophthalmopathy.

The sequence came from a woman aged 45-65 years with Graves disease. The J gene is TRBJ2-5, the V gene TRBV12-3 or TRBV12-4; perhaps TRBD1 as D (7 bases). Sequenced material: peripheral blood mononuclear cells (PBMCs), taken at new diagnosis, from a patient treated with antithyroid drugs. The CDR3 spells CASSSQGGRYQETQYF. The CDR3 nucleotides are TGTGCCAGCAGTTCGCAGGGGGGTCGGTACCAAGAGACCCAGTACTTC.